The clone carrying this TCR beta chain was observed a few times. Its antigen remains unknown. This specimen comes from a study of early T cells in non-severe SARS-CoV-2 infection. Study-wide background: Sequenced bulk RNA came from whole blood that was unsorted, and chains were unpaired. Regarding the study as a whole: In VDJdb matching, anti-spike CD8 responses were favored while private and CD4 specificities went missing.

Each cDNA molecule carried a unique molecular identifier. Using its own MiXCR run on the 5' RACE reads, TCRdb lists one record per CDR3 protein. This table has some 64,000 distinct CDR3 sequences, around 19% appearing once. V was trimmed by 5 bases and J by 2 bases, leaving 14 bases between them. CDR1 and CDR2 from the germline V gene are LNHDA and SQIVND (reference sequence). The CDR3 sequence is 15 residues long. The material sequenced was whole blood, taken at baseline. This TCR was sampled from an adult who was a healthcare worker with PCR-confirmed SARS-CoV-2 infection or an uninfected control (not recorded which). This chain links TRBV19 with TRBJ2-3; D unclear. CDR3 in amino acids: CASSLGGEVTDTQYF. Here the CDR3 DNA reads TGTGCCAGTAGTTTGGGTGGGGAAGTCACAGATACGCAGTATTTT.